These 7 T cell receptor beta chains were sequenced from one sample in a study of blood T cell repertoires in COVID-19. Assay used: immunoSEQ multiplex PCR; TCRdb lists only in-frame clones, some missing. There are just over 350,000 clones in the sample; 80% to 90% occur only once, and about 7.1% lies in the top ten. The source material was peripheral blood. The receptor source for this set is a woman aged 55-75 years with COVID-19, enrolled during active disease.

This clone showed up just a few times. This chain uses TRBV3-1 (or the pseudogene TRBV3-2) with TRBJ1-5; D call uncertain. In germline, CDR1 is LGHDT, CDR2 YNNKEL (reference sequence). This CDR3 contains 15 residues. Trimming removed 1 base at V and 6 bases at J, with 13 bases between. CDR3 DNA sequence: TGTGCCAGCAGCCAAGGGGGAGGGTCCGGTCAGCCCCAGCATTTT. This codes for CASSQGGGSGQPQHF.

In this sample, this clone turned up a few times. V and J are TRBV7-8 and TRBJ2-7; D might be TRBD2 (5 bases). V dropped 7 bases and J dropped 3 bases, with 13 bases sitting between them. Germline-derived CDR1 and CDR2 are SGHVS and FQNEAQ. The CDR3 covers 13 residues. The CDR3 region is CASTPRVGYEQYF. The CDR3 nucleotides are TGTGCCAGCACCCCGAGGGTGGGCTACGAGCAGTACTTC.

This chain links TRBV10-1 with TRBJ2-7; tentative D call: TRBD2 (6 bases). This CDR3 has 14 residues. V shed 6 bases and J shed 1 base, with 13 bases lying between them. CDR1 WNHNN and CDR2 SYGVQD come from the germline V gene (reference sequence). CDR3 DNA sequence: TGCGCCAGCAGCAACCTCGGGGGATCCTACGAGCAGTACTTC. Translation gives CASSNLGGSYEQYF.

The chain is built from TRBV5-8 and TRBJ1-6; TRBD1 matches at 7 bases. Unmatched junction bases numbered 4, after V lost 3 bases and J lost 7 bases. Germline lookup yields CDR1 SGHTS and CDR2 YDEGEE. There are 14 residues in the CDR3. CDR3: CASSSTGPNSPLHF. The CDR3 DNA reads TGTGCCAGCAGCTCGACAGGGCCCAATTCACCCCTCCACTTT.

This clone was picked up one time. The V call is TRBV24-1, the J call TRBJ2-6; D might be TRBD2 (6 bases). The ends were cut back, 3 bases at V and 2 bases at J, with 7 bases in the middle. The CDR3 loop spans 15 amino acids. Per the germline V gene, CDR1 is KGHDR and CDR2 is SFDVKD. CDR3 amino acids: CATSDGGAGANVLTF. As DNA, the CDR3 is TGTGCCACCAGTGATGGAGGGGCTGGGGCCAACGTCCTGACTTTC.

The chain is built from TRBV5-1 and TRBJ1-1; 7 nucleotides match TRBD1. This CDR3 is 14 amino acids long. The V and J ends lost 4 bases and 1 base, in that order; junction bases with no gene match: 4. Germline CDR1 is SGHRS and CDR2 is YFSETQ. This CDR3 reads CASSTWDRNTEAFF. The CDR3 nucleotides are TGCGCCAGCAGCACCTGGGACAGGAACACTGAAGCTTTCTTT.

This chain joins TRBV27 and TRBJ1-2; D unresolved. CDR1 MNHEY and CDR2 SMNVEV come from the germline V gene (reference sequence). V dropped 6 bases and J dropped 5 bases, with 10 bases sitting between them. The CDR3 spans 12 residues. CDR3 residues: CASSDKPYGYTF. The CDR3 DNA follows: TGTGCCAGCAGCGACAAACCTTATGGCTACACCTTC.